These T cell receptor beta chains were read from a single sample in a study of graft-versus-host responses after intestinal transplantation. Here immunoSEQ multiplex PCR was the method, and the copy in TCRdb shows in-frame clones only, minus some. The sample lists around 43,000 clones, roughly 90% seen once, with approximately 4.7% in the top ten. This sample comprised PBMCs, obtained 524 days after transplant. The receptors come from a human patient who received an intestinal transplant, so some T cells may come from the graft donor. Each CDR3 is given with its conserved first and last residue. The D gene is left open where the match is weak. The size field is filled for only some rows; it gives once, few, many or a size class.

TRBD1	TRBV25-1	TRBJ2-2	once	15	CASSGNTGVPGELFF	TGTGCCAGCAGTGGAAACACAGGGGTCCCCGGGGAGCTGTTTTTT
NA	TRBV5-1	TRBJ1-1	NA	14	CASSFKGGDTEAFF	TGCGCCAGCAGCTTCAAGGGAGGGGACACTGAAGCTTTCTTT
TRBD1	TRBV19	TRBJ1-1	NA	13	CASSGTGGTEAFF	TGTGCCAGTTCCGGGACAGGGGGCACTGAAGCTTTCTTT
NA	TRBV30	TRBJ2-6	once	14	CAWSPGAGANVLTF	TGTGCCTGGAGTCCGGGGGCTGGGGCCAACGTCCTGACTTTC
NA	TRBV28	TRBJ1-5	NA	13	CASSLTFTQPQHF	TGTGCCAGCAGTTTGACATTTACTCAGCCCCAGCATTTT
TRBD1	TRBV19	TRBJ1-2	NA	13	CASSPGQGGGYTF	TGTGCCAGTAGTCCTGGACAGGGGGGAGGCTACACCTTC
NA	TRBV27	TRBJ2-1	NA	13	CASSLGRGNEQFF	TGTGCCAGCAGTTTAGGCCGAGGGAATGAGCAGTTCTTC
NA	TRBV6-5	TRBJ2-7	NA	13	CASSYPQGNEQYF	TGTGCCAGCAGTTATCCCCAGGGGAACGAGCAGTACTTC
TRBD1	TRBV28	TRBJ2-1	NA	17	CASSFLPGTGVGDEQFF	TGTGCCAGCAGTTTTCTACCGGGGACAGGGGTTGGGGATGAGCAGTTCTTC
NA	TRBV5-4	TRBJ1-3	NA	13	CAMRWGSGNTIYF	TGTGCCATGCGCTGGGGAAGTGGAAACACCATATATTTT
TRBD1	TRBV19	TRBJ2-7	NA	14	CASSIRDSSYEQYF	TGTGCCAGTAGTATCAGGGACAGCTCCTACGAGCAGTACTTC
TRBD2	TRBV5-5	TRBJ2-7	NA	15	CASSLGLAGVYEQYF	TGTGCCAGCAGCTTGGGGCTAGCGGGAGTTTACGAGCAGTACTTC
NA	TRBV7-2	TRBJ2-7	NA	17	CASSLGATGQRPYEQYF	TGTGCCAGCAGCTTAGGAGCGACAGGACAAAGACCCTACGAGCAGTACTTC
NA	TRBV27	TRBJ2-5	NA	15	CASSSRTLRGETQYF	TGTGCCAGCAGTTCGAGGACTCTAAGGGGAGAGACCCAGTACTTC
TRBD2	TRBV5-1	TRBJ2-7	few	15	CASSDGTSGTYEQYF	TGCGCCAGCAGCGACGGGACTAGCGGGACTTACGAGCAGTACTTC
NA	TRBV19	TRBJ1-4	NA	18	CASTQTLSSRGANEKLFF	TGTGCCAGTACCCAAACCCTATCCTCCCGGGGGGCTAATGAAAAACTGTTTTTT
TRBD2	TRBV19	TRBJ2-7	NA	13	CASSVGTRYEQYF	TGTGCCAGTAGTGTCGGGACTAGATACGAGCAGTACTTC
NA	TRBV7-9	TRBJ2-4	NA	13	CASSLAGEYIQYF	TGTGCCAGCAGCTTAGCAGGGGAGTACATTCAGTACTTC
NA	TRBV5-1	TRBJ1-1	NA	15	CASSLVGTSGTEAFF	TGCGCCAGCAGCTTGGTGGGGACATCGGGCACTGAAGCTTTCTTT
NA	TRBV19	TRBJ2-7	once	13	CASSIGDSYEQYF	TGTGCCAGTAGTATAGGTGATAGCTACGAGCAGTACTTC
TRBD1	TRBV18	TRBJ1-2	NA	14	CASSLTDRAAGYTF	TGTGCCAGCTCACTGACGGACAGGGCCGCGGGCTACACCTTC
TRBD1	TRBV19	TRBJ2-7	once	13	CASSIGRGYEQYF	TGTGCCAGTAGTATCGGCAGGGGGTACGAGCAGTACTTC
TRBD2	TRBV11-2	TRBJ2-3	NA	17	CASSLGGGDYRTDTQYF	TGTGCCAGCAGCTTAGGGGGTGGGGACTACCGCACAGATACGCAGTATTTT
NA	TRBV6-5	TRBJ2-7	NA	15	CASSYHEGRESEQYF	TGTGCCAGCAGTTACCATGAGGGGAGAGAGTCCGAGCAGTACTTC
NA	TRBV5-1	TRBJ2-7	NA	14	CASSLNDWSGEQYF	TGCGCCAGCAGCCTCAATGACTGGTCGGGGGAGCAGTACTTC
TRBD2	TRBV28	TRBJ2-7	NA	13	CASRRLALHEQYF	TGTGCCAGCAGAAGACTAGCGCTCCACGAGCAGTACTTC
NA	TRBV7-8	TRBJ1-1	NA	15	CASSSYSIINTEAFF	TGTGCCAGCAGCAGTTACAGCATAATAAACACTGAAGCTTTCTTT
TRBD2	TRBV9	TRBJ2-2	NA	18	CASSPRLAREYSTGELFF	TGTGCCAGCAGCCCGAGACTAGCCAGGGAGTATAGCACCGGGGAGCTGTTTTTT
NA	TRBV5-6	TRBJ2-6	once	16	CASSLVSLSGANVLTF	TGTGCCAGCAGCTTGGTCAGCCTCTCTGGGGCCAACGTCCTGACTTTC
NA	TRBV15	TRBJ2-3	NA	14	CATSRWPSTDTQYF	TGTGCCACCAGCCGCTGGCCGAGCACAGATACGCAGTATTTT
TRBD1	TRBV5-1	TRBJ1-2	NA	15	CASSFTPGQGYGYTF	TGCGCCAGCAGCTTCACTCCGGGACAGGGATATGGCTACACCTTC
TRBD1	TRBV5-4	TRBJ1-6	NA	15	CASSTWGQDNSPLHF	TGTGCCAGCAGCACCTGGGGACAGGACAATTCACCCCTCCACTTT
NA	TRBV28	TRBJ2-1	NA	14	CASKGISYYNEQFF	TGTGCCAGCAAAGGGATTTCCTATTACAATGAGCAGTTCTTC
NA	TRBV10-1	TRBJ2-1	NA	12	CASSGTRNEQFF	TGCGCCAGCAGTGGAACTAGAAATGAGCAGTTCTTC
NA	TRBV7-3	TRBJ1-1	NA	13	CASSLSDRHQAFF	TGTGCCAGCAGCTTATCCGACAGGCACCAAGCTTTCTTT
NA	TRBV6-1	TRBJ2-7	NA	13	CASSFGDGYEQYF	TGTGCCAGCAGTTTCGGGGACGGCTACGAGCAGTACTTC
NA	TRBV4-1	TRBJ2-7	NA	12	CASSQDHHEQYF	TGCGCCAGCAGCCAAGATCACCACGAGCAGTACTTC
TRBD1	TRBV19	TRBJ1-5	once	15	CASRRDRDSNQPQHF	TGTGCCAGTAGACGGGACAGGGATAGCAATCAGCCCCAGCATTTT
NA	TRBV6-1	TRBJ1-1	NA	15	CASSEFWGVNTEAFF	TGTGCCAGCAGTGAATTCTGGGGGGTGAACACTGAAGCTTTCTTT
NA	TRBV7-2	TRBJ2-5	NA	15	CASSTRQLYQETQYF	TGTGCCAGCAGCACCCGACAGTTGTACCAAGAGACCCAGTACTTC
TRBD2	TRBV27	TRBJ2-3	NA	15	CASSLIREGGDTQYF	TGTGCCAGCAGTTTAATCCGGGAGGGGGGAGATACGCAGTATTTT
TRBD1	TRBV4-2	TRBJ2-7	NA	16	CASSQGQTGGQYEQYF	TGTGCCAGCAGCCAAGGTCAAACAGGGGGACAATACGAGCAGTACTTC
NA	TRBV6-4	TRBJ1-1	NA	11	CASTDNTEAFF	TGTGCCAGCACGGATAACACTGAAGCTTTCTTT
TRBD1	TRBV5-8	TRBJ1-4	NA	14	CASSPLQGAEKLFF	TGTGCCAGCAGCCCCTTACAGGGGGCCGAAAAACTGTTTTTT
NA	TRBV28	TRBJ2-1	NA	16	CASSSLDTATYNEQFF	TGTGCCAGCAGTTCCCTTGACACGGCAACCTACAATGAGCAGTTCTTC
NA	TRBV6-4	TRBJ2-2	NA	12	CASARDTGELFF	TGTGCCAGCGCGAGGGACACCGGGGAGCTGTTTTTT
NA	TRBV18	TRBJ1-2	NA	15	CASSPLLGDGYGYTF	TGTGCCAGCTCACCGTTGTTAGGGGATGGCTATGGCTACACCTTC
NA	TRBV27	TRBJ1-4	NA	15	CASSLYRATNEKLFF	TGTGCCAGCAGTTTATACCGGGCAACTAATGAAAAACTGTTTTTT
NA	TRBV2	TRBJ1-5	NA	14	CASGREAFNQPQHF	TGTGCCAGCGGGAGGGAGGCCTTTAATCAGCCCCAGCATTTT
NA	TRBV4-2	TRBJ2-1	NA	13	CASSLRVGGEQFF	TGTGCCAGCAGCCTAAGGGTCGGGGGAGAGCAGTTCTTC
NA	TRBV25-1	TRBJ2-2	NA	15	CASSERLANTGELFF	TGTGCCAGCAGTGAAAGGCTAGCGAACACCGGGGAGCTGTTTTTT
TRBD1	TRBV2	TRBJ2-3	NA	17	CASSWTGFPSFTDTQYF	TGTGCCAGCAGTTGGACAGGCTTCCCCTCATTCACAGATACGCAGTATTTT
TRBD1	TRBV4-3	TRBJ1-5	NA	15	CASSREGQGGQPQHF	TGCGCCAGCAGCCGAGAGGGACAGGGAGGCCAGCCCCAGCATTTT
TRBD2	TRBV7-8	TRBJ2-7	NA	16	CASSLASASGSYEQYF	TGTGCCAGCAGCTTAGCGTCGGCTAGCGGGAGCTACGAGCAGTACTTC
NA	TRBV4-2	TRBJ2-3	NA	14	CASRIGGLTDTQYF	TGTGCCAGCAGAATCGGGGGACTGACGGATACGCAGTATTTT
TRBD2	TRBV6-5	TRBJ2-7	NA	14	CASSGLAGDGEQYF	TGTGCCAGCAGCGGACTAGCGGGAGACGGAGAGCAGTACTTC
TRBD2	TRBV28	TRBJ2-7	NA	13	CASSRTSGYEQYF	TGTGCCAGCAGTAGGACTAGCGGGTACGAGCAGTACTTC
TRBD1	TRBV27	TRBJ1-4	NA	14	CASSLGTGYEKLFF	TGTGCCAGCAGTTTAGGGACAGGGTATGAAAAACTGTTTTTT